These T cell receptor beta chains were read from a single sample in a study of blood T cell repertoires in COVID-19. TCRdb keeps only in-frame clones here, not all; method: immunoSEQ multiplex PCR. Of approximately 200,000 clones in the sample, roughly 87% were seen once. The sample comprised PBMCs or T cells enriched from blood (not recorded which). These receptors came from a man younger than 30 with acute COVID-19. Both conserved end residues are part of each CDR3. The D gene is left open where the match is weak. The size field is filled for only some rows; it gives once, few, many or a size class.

CAWSVRLGSYNEQFF	TGTGCCTGGAGTGTACGACTAGGCTCCTACAATGAGCAGTTCTTC	NA	TRBV30	TRBJ2-1	NA
CASSLSGRVDEQYF	TGTGCCAGCAGCTTAAGCGGGCGCGTCGACGAGCAGTACTTC	NA	TRBV11-2	TRBJ2-7	NA
CASSPTGLAGERRETGELFF	TGTGCCAGCAGCCCTACGGGACTAGCGGGAGAAAGACGTGAGACCGGGGAGCTGTTTTTT	TRBD2	TRBV4-2	TRBJ2-2	NA
CASSIQANQPQHF	TGTGCCAGTAGTATACAGGCCAATCAGCCCCAGCATTTT	NA	TRBV19	TRBJ1-5	NA
CASSLQGNYGYTF	TGTGCCAGCAGTCTTCAGGGCAACTATGGCTACACCTTC	NA	TRBV7-6	TRBJ1-2	NA
CASSYTPQTEAFF	TGTGCCAGCAGCTACACCCCGCAGACTGAAGCTTTCTTT	NA	TRBV7-2	TRBJ1-1	few
CASSSGTSGIHGELFF	TGTGCCAGCAGTTCCGGGACTAGCGGGATTCACGGGGAGCTGTTTTTT	TRBD2	TRBV7-3	TRBJ2-2	NA
CASSRQGADGYTF	TGTGCCAGTAGTAGACAGGGGGCGGACGGCTACACCTTC	TRBD1	TRBV19	TRBJ1-2	NA
CASSVATSGGWDNEKLFF	TGTGCCAGCAGCGTAGCTACATCAGGGGGCTGGGATAATGAAAAACTGTTTTTT	TRBD1	TRBV9	TRBJ1-4	NA
CATQTGDGTGELFF	TGTGCCACGCAAACAGGGGATGGCACCGGGGAGCTGTTTTTT	TRBD1	TRBV28	TRBJ2-2	NA
CASSVTGGSYNEQFF	TGTGCCAGCAGCGTTACAGGGGGCTCCTACAATGAGCAGTTCTTC	TRBD1	TRBV11-2	TRBJ2-1	NA
CASTQGLVNEQFF	TGTGCCAGCACACAGGGACTAGTCAATGAGCAGTTCTTC	TRBD2	TRBV2	TRBJ2-1	NA
CASSWGQSNEKLFF	TGTGCCAGCAGTTGGGGACAGAGTAATGAAAAACTGTTTTTT	TRBD1	TRBV28	TRBJ1-4	NA
CASTSNRAYEQYF	TGTGCCAGCACGTCAAACCGGGCCTACGAGCAGTACTTC	NA	TRBV2	TRBJ2-7	NA
CASSAGQSLQETQYF	TGTGCCAGCAGTGCGGGACAGAGCTTACAAGAGACCCAGTACTTC	NA	TRBV28	TRBJ2-5	NA
CASSLGDEQFF	TGCGCCAGCAGCCTAGGGGATGAGCAGTTCTTC	NA	TRBV10-1	TRBJ2-1	NA
CASRGITGYGYTF	TGTGCCAGCAGGGGAATAACAGGATATGGCTACACCTTC	NA	TRBV27	TRBJ1-2	NA
CASSPPGQGSYEQYF	TGTGCCAGCAGCCCACCGGGACAGGGTTCCTACGAGCAGTACTTC	TRBD1	TRBV7-8	TRBJ2-7	NA
CASSYALLYEQYF	TGTGCCAGCAGTTACGCACTCTTATACGAGCAGTACTTC	NA	TRBV6-2/TRBV6-3	TRBJ2-7	NA
CASSLAGGTNTGELFF	TGCGCCAGCAGCTTGGCTGGAGGGACGAACACCGGGGAGCTGTTTTTT	NA	TRBV5-1	TRBJ2-2	NA
CASSDDGGLGTDTQYF	TGCGCCAGCAGCGACGACGGGGGGCTCGGCACAGATACGCAGTATTTT	NA	TRBV4-3	TRBJ2-3	NA
CASSYLGGQSVTEAFF	TGTGCCAGCAGCTATTTAGGGGGACAGAGCGTTACTGAAGCTTTCTTT	TRBD1	TRBV7-2	TRBJ1-1	NA
CASSPTGSGNTIYF	TGTGCCAGCTCACCAACCGGGAGTGGAAACACCATATATTTT	NA	TRBV18	TRBJ1-3	NA
CASSPAPAGRVDEQYF	TGTGCCAGCAGCCCAGCTCCGGCAGGCCGAGTTGACGAGCAGTACTTC	NA	TRBV21-1	TRBJ2-7	NA
CATPGQGLSPLHF	TGTGCCACCCCGGGACAGGGCCTGTCACCCCTCCACTTT	NA	TRBV21-1	TRBJ1-6	NA
CASSLRPGGNTGELFF	TGTGCCAGCAGCCTCCGCCCAGGGGGGAACACCGGGGAGCTGTTTTTT	TRBD1	TRBV5-5	TRBJ2-2	NA
CASSLERDLLGF	TGTGCCAGCAGTCTCGAGCGGGACCTCCTCGGCTTC	TRBD2	TRBV27	TRBJ2-7	NA
CASSQEGGVEQYF	TGTGCCAGCAGCCAAGAAGGCGGGGTCGAGCAGTACTTC	NA	TRBV3-1/TRBV3-2	TRBJ2-7	NA
CTSSQDRLPYNEQFF	TGCACCAGCAGCCAAGACAGACTTCCCTACAATGAGCAGTTCTTC	NA	TRBV1	TRBJ2-1	once
CASSQTGWPQHF	TGCGCCAGCAGCCAGACAGGGTGGCCCCAGCATTTT	TRBD1	TRBV4-1	TRBJ1-5	NA
CANSDQTSGRETQYF	TGTGCCAACAGCGACCAAACTAGCGGGAGAGAGACCCAGTACTTC	TRBD2	TRBV10-3	TRBJ2-5	NA
CASRGGLAGGEQYF	TGTGCCAGCAGAGGAGGACTAGCGGGAGGCGAGCAGTACTTC	TRBD2	TRBV25-1	TRBJ2-7	NA
CASSLGQVRVEKLFF	TGTGCCAGCAGCTTAGGACAGGTTCGGGTGGAAAAACTGTTTTTT	NA	TRBV7-2	TRBJ1-4	NA
CASSKTSGIAKNIQYF	TGTGCCAGCAGTAAGACTAGCGGGATAGCCAAAAACATTCAGTACTTC	TRBD2	TRBV2	TRBJ2-4	NA
CAWSLGTDRSQYF	TGTGCCTGGAGCCTCGGGACAGACCGTTCCCAGTACTTC	TRBD1	TRBV30	TRBJ2-5	few
CASSQDDRSEPKAFF	TGCGCCAGCAGCCAGGATGACCGGAGTGAGCCCAAAGCTTTCTTT	NA	TRBV4-1	TRBJ1-1	NA
CALGRKGSPLHF	TGTGCCTTGGGACGGAAGGGGTCACCCCTCCACTTT	NA	TRBV30	TRBJ1-6	NA
CASSQGAGADEQYF	TGCGCCAGCAGCCAGGGGGCAGGGGCAGACGAGCAGTACTTC	NA	TRBV4-1	TRBJ2-7	NA
CASSLEDSSNTGELFF	TGTGCCAGCAGTTTAGAGGACAGCTCGAACACCGGGGAGCTGTTTTTT	NA	TRBV28	TRBJ2-2	few
CASSAGRGYNSPLHF	TGTGCCAGCAGCGCCGGGAGGGGGTATAATTCACCCCTCCACTTT	NA	TRBV7-8	TRBJ1-6	NA
CASSSGVRQPQHF	TGTGCCAGCAGCTCAGGGGTTCGGCAGCCCCAGCATTTT	NA	TRBV28	TRBJ1-5	few
CAWGLEDEQYF	TGTGCCTGGGGACTAGAAGACGAGCAGTACTTC	TRBD2	TRBV30	TRBJ2-7	NA
CASSLIKNTEAFF	TGTGCCAGCAGCTTAATTAAGAACACTGAAGCTTTCTTT	NA	TRBV7-3	TRBJ1-1	NA
CASSWRQTFYEQYF	TGTGCCAGCAGTTGGAGACAGACCTTCTACGAGCAGTACTTC	NA	TRBV27	TRBJ2-7	NA
CASSETGTGAQYF	TGTGCCAGCAGCGAAACCGGGACAGGAGCGCAGTATTTT	TRBD1	TRBV9	TRBJ2-3	NA
CASSRGTARGTQYF	TGTGCCAGCAGCCGCGGGACCGCGCGAGGGACCCAGTACTTC	NA	TRBV14	TRBJ2-5	NA
CAISGPSGYLSSYNEQFF	TGTGCCATCAGTGGTCCTAGCGGTTACCTTAGCTCCTACAATGAGCAGTTCTTC	TRBD2	TRBV10-3	TRBJ2-1	NA
CASRDLRGLFSHEQYF	TGTGCCAGCAGGGATCTCAGGGGGCTTTTCTCCCACGAGCAGTACTTC	TRBD1	TRBV28	TRBJ2-7	NA
CASSHQGAGNTIYF	TGTGCCAGCAGCCATCAGGGCGCTGGAAACACCATATATTTT	NA	TRBV6-5	TRBJ1-3	NA
CASSEGPSGSNEQFF	TGTGCCAGCAGTGAGGGGCCTAGCGGGAGTAATGAGCAGTTCTTC	TRBD2	TRBV9	TRBJ2-1	NA